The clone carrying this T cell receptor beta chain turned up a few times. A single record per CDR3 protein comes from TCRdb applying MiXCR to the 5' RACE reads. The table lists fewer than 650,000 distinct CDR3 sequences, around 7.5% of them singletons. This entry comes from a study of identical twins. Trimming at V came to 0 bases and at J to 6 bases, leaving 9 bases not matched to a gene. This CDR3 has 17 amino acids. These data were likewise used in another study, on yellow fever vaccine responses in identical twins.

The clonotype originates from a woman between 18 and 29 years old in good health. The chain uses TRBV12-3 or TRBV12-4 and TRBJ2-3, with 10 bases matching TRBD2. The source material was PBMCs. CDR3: CASSLARLAGEGDTQYF. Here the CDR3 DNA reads TGTGCCAGCAGTTTAGCCCGGCTAGCGGGAGAGGGGGATACGCAGTATTTT.